The T cell receptor (beta chain) described here comes from a study of CD8 T cells in Susac syndrome. Patients with Susac syndrome met diagnostic criteria defined recently for definite or probable disease. In contrast to the negatively isolated CD8+ and CD4+ T cells, TEMRA cells were FACS-enriched. Random-hexamer reverse transcription was applied to about 0.45 to 1 ug RNA. An immunoSEQ multiplex PCR amplified TCR beta CDR3 over 54 Vbeta and 13 Jbeta. In TCRdb, the immunoSEQ multiplex PCR reads were re-called with MiXCR into one record per CDR3 protein. Of roughly 130,000 distinct CDR3 sequences listed, about 93% are singletons. Germline assignment: CDR1 SGHVS and CDR2 FQNEAQ. This CDR3 region has 17 residues. Trimming cost V 4 bases and J 1 base; bases outside gene matches: 8.

The material sequenced was CD8+ T cells from PBMCs. V is TRBV7-8 and J is TRBJ2-4, with TRBD2 identical over 9 bases. This sequence originates from a human donor with Susac syndrome. CDR3 nucleotide sequence: TGTGCCAGCAGCTCCCCGACTAGCGGAGGGGCCAAAAACATTCAGTACTTC. This codes for CASSSPTSGGAKNIQYF. The full variable domain, its missing parts supplied by reference TRBV7-8 and TRBJ2-4, is GAGVSQSPRYKVAKRGQDVALRCDPISGHVSLFWYQQALGQGPEFLTYFQNEAQLDKSGLPSDRFFAERPEGSVSTLKIQRTQQEDSAVYLCASSSPTSGGAKNIQYFGAGTRLSVL.